This entry lists 20 T cell receptor beta chains sequenced from one sample in a study of CD8 T cells in ankylosing spondylitis. TCRdb used MiXCR to reprocess the 5' RACE reads, holding one entry per CDR3 protein. The table lists roughly 180,000 distinct CDR3 sequences, roughly 13% of them singletons. Sequencing was done on a sample of blood, either unsorted or a sorted T cell fraction (not recorded which). These receptors came from a male donor with ankylosing spondylitis or in good health (not recorded which).

In its sample, this clonotype was seen a few times. The chain couples TRBV9 to TRBJ2-1; 8 positions match TRBD2. This CDR3 is 17 amino acids long. After removal of 0 bases from V and 0 bases from J, the junction contained 5 bases not matched to a gene. CDR1 and CDR2 from the germline V gene are SGDLS and YYNGEE. The CDR3: CASSVDGSGVSYNEQFF. The CDR3 nucleotides are TGTGCCAGCAGCGTAGATGGTAGCGGGGTCTCCTACAATGAGCAGTTCTTC.

There are a few counts of this clonotype. The rearrangement joins TRBV12-3 or TRBV12-4 to TRBJ2-5; TRBD1 or TRBD2 may be the D gene (5 bases each). With 6 bases removed from V and 4 bases from J, the gap between germline ends came to 21 bases. CDR3 length equals 16 residues. Written as DNA, the CDR3 is TGTGCCAGCAGCTTGAAGCCCGTCTGGGGGATAGAGACCCAGTACTTC. As protein: CASSLKPVWGIETQYF.

The genes are TRBV6-5 and TRBJ2-5, with unresolved D. The CDR3 sequence is 17 residues long. The V end was cut by 7 bases, the J end by 1 base, with 22 bases between. Looked up from germline, CDR1 is MNHEY and CDR2 is SVGAGI. As DNA, the CDR3 is TGTGCCAGCAATCACTCACCGCGGACGGACCGCCAAGAGACCCAGTACTTC. Residues: CASNHSPRTDRQETQYF.

This clonotype occurred many times. The CDR3 here is CASSLGTGHGNEQFF. The CDR3 bases are TGTGCCAGCAGTTTGGGGACAGGGCATGGCAATGAGCAGTTCTTC. This chain links TRBV12-3 or TRBV12-4 with TRBJ2-1; 9 positions match TRBD1. The CDR3 runs 15 residues. J lost 6 bases, V lost 3 bases, and 6 bases had no gene match.

This clonotype was recorded at least ten times. The gene calls are TRBV5-5 and TRBJ2-7, with D uncertain. V was pared by 0 bases and J by 2 bases, with 9 bases between. The germline V gene encodes CDR1 SGHKS and CDR2 YYEKEE (reference sequence). This CDR3 comprises 14 residues. Here the CDR3 DNA reads TGTGCCAGCAGCTTGGTGGCCAACACCTACGAGCAGTACTTC. Protein: CASSLVANTYEQYF.

This clonotype has only a few counts. This chain joins TRBV12-3 or TRBV12-4 and TRBJ2-2, with TRBD1 matching 8 bases. CDR3 length equals 16 residues. Trimming at V came to 3 bases and at J to 3 bases, leaving 6 bases not matched to a gene. In nucleotides, the CDR3 is TGTGCCAGCAGTTTCCCCTCGGACAGGGACACCGGGGAGCTGTTTTTT. This encodes CASSFPSDRDTGELFF.

At least ten counts were recorded for this clonotype. The V call is TRBV11-1, the J call TRBJ2-4, with D perhaps assigned TRBD1 or TRBD2 (5 bases each). Per germline, CDR1 SGHAT and CDR2 FQDESV (reference sequence). Trimming stripped 5 bases from V and 2 bases from J, with 16 bases between. The CDR3 runs 16 residues. CDR3 DNA sequence: TGTGCCAGCAGCCTTGGCACTCGGGACCCCAAAAACATTCAGTACTTC. It translates to CASSLGTRDPKNIQYF.

This chain joins TRBV12-3 or TRBV12-4 and TRBJ1-3, with D unresolved. The germline V and J ends were trimmed by 2 bases and 0 bases, with 17 bases remaining between them. The CDR3 loop spans 18 amino acids. The CDR3: CASSLFVQADLSGNTIYF. The CDR3, as DNA: TGTGCCAGCAGTTTATTCGTTCAAGCCGATCTCTCTGGAAACACCATATATTTT.

This clonotype was counted many times. The rearrangement joins TRBV28 to TRBJ2-1, with TRBD1 identical over 9 bases. Germline CDR1 is MDHEN and CDR2 is SYDVKM. Trimming took 7 bases from V and 7 from J; bases not matched to a gene: 14. This CDR3 comprises 16 residues. CDR3 nucleotide sequence: TGTGCCAGCACCCCCGTTTGGGACAGGGACGCGAATGAGCAGTTCTTC. Amino acid sequence: CASTPVWDRDANEQFF. Combining the CDR3 with reference TRBV28 and TRBJ2-1 gives the whole variable domain DVKVTQSSRYLVKRTGEKVFLECVQDMDHENMFWYRQDPGLGLRLIYFSYDVKMKEKGDIPEGYSVSREKKERFSLILESASTNQTSMYLCASTPVWDRDANEQFFGPGTRLTVL.

This clonotype was seen many times. V gene TRBV12-3 or TRBV12-4 combines with J gene TRBJ1-1; the match to TRBD1 covers 12 bases. V shed 6 bases and J 2 bases; nucleotides not matched to a gene: 4. CDR3 size: 15 residues. This CDR3 reads CASRGQGARNTEAFF. CDR3 nucleotide sequence: TGTGCCAGCAGGGGACAGGGGGCCAGAAACACTGAAGCTTTCTTT.

This clonotype has only a few counts. The chain combines TRBV5-1 with TRBJ2-1; 11 nucleotides match TRBD1. Trimming removed 2 bases from V and 4 bases from J; junction bases left unmatched: 11. Germline-derived CDR1 and CDR2 are SGHRS and YFSETQ. The CDR3 sequence is 18 residues long. CDR3 protein: CASSFIPTRDRGYNEQFF. CDR3 nucleotide sequence: TGCGCCAGCAGCTTTATCCCCACTCGGGACAGGGGGTACAATGAGCAGTTCTTC. The whole variable domain, filled in from reference TRBV5-1 and TRBJ2-1, reads KAGVTQTPRYLIKTRGQQVTLSCSPISGHRSVSWYQQTPGQGLQFLFEYFSETQRNKGNFPGRFSGRQFSNSRSEMNVSTLELGDSALYLCASSFIPTRDRGYNEQFFGPGTRLTVL.

V usage is TRBV6-4 and J usage is TRBJ2-1; the match to TRBD1 covers 9 bases. Trimming removed 3 bases from V and 2 bases from J; junction bases left unmatched: 2. Germline CDR1 MRHNA, CDR2 SNTAGT. This CDR3 has 15 amino acids. The CDR3 is CASSENRGPYNEQFF. CDR3 nucleotide sequence: TGTGCCAGCAGTGAGAACAGGGGGCCCTACAATGAGCAGTTCTTC.

This chain connects TRBV7-8 to TRBJ2-3; the D gene is possibly TRBD1 (6 bases). CDR3 length: 14 amino acids. The V end was cut by 6 bases, the J end by 5 bases, with 15 bases between. CDR1 and CDR2 from the germline V gene are SGHVS and FQNEAQ. The DNA for the CDR3 is TGTGCCAGCAGTGCACAGGGTAGAGGAGATACGCAGTATTTT. Its translation is CASSAQGRGDTQYF.

This sequence joins TRBV6-2 or TRBV6-3 and TRBJ2-1, with a possible D match to TRBD1 (5 bases). The CDR3 spans 16 residues. Per germline, CDR1 MNHEY and CDR2 SVGEGT. Trimming removed 4 bases from V and 0 bases from J, with 13 bases in between. The CDR3 DNA reads as TGTGCCAGCAGTTTTTTCAGGGCGAGCTCCTACAATGAGCAGTTCTTC. This gives the protein CASSFFRASSYNEQFF.

The chain employs TRBV11-2 and TRBJ2-1; 10 bases fit TRBD2. Unmatched junction bases numbered 7, after V lost 4 bases and J lost 4 bases. CDR1 and CDR2 (germline): SGHAT, FQNNGV. The CDR3 runs 16 residues. The CDR3 DNA reads as TGTGCCAGCAGCTCGTTAGCGGGAGGCCTATACAATGAGCAGTTCTTC. It encodes CASSSLAGGLYNEQFF. The complete variable domain, with remaining parts taken from reference TRBV11-2 and TRBJ2-1, reads EAGVAQSPRYKIIEKRQSVAFWCNPISGHATLYWYQQILGQGPKLLIQFQNNGVVDDSQLPKDRFSAERLKGVDSTLKIQPAKLEDSAVYLCASSSLAGGLYNEQFFGPGTRLTVL.

This chain joins TRBV27 and TRBJ2-2; the match to TRBD1 covers 9 bases. The length of the CDR3 is 14 residues. V was pared by 5 bases and J by 11 bases, with 9 bases of the junction left unmatched. The germline CDR1 and CDR2 sequences are MNHEY and SMNVEV (reference sequence). CDR3 DNA sequence: TGTGCCAGCAGTGCGGGACAGGGAGCGGGTGAGCTGTTTTTT. The encoded protein is CASSAGQGAGELFF.

This clonotype was seen at least ten times. The chain employs TRBV7-8 and TRBJ2-1; 8 nucleotides align to TRBD2. CDR3 size: 16 residues. V lost 5 bases to trimming and J lost 0 bases; unmatched junction nucleotides: 6. From germline, CDR1 is SGHVS and CDR2 FQNEAQ. Here the CDR3 DNA reads TGTGCCAGCAGCACCCCAGCGGGGGCCTCCTACAATGAGCAGTTCTTC. It encodes CASSTPAGASYNEQFF. Combining the CDR3 with reference TRBV7-8 and TRBJ2-1 gives the whole variable domain GAGVSQSPRYKVAKRGQDVALRCDPISGHVSLFWYQQALGQGPEFLTYFQNEAQLDKSGLPSDRFFAERPEGSVSTLKIQRTQQEDSAVYLCASSTPAGASYNEQFFGPGTRLTVL.

This clonotype was seen many times. The chain couples TRBV4-1 to TRBJ1-1; D possibly corresponds to TRBD1 (5 bases). The V gene's germline CDR1 is MGHRA and CDR2 YSYEKL. The CDR3 extends over 17 amino acids. The V end lost 1 base, the J end lost 0 bases, and 15 bases lay between the germline ends. The DNA for the CDR3 is TGCGCCAGCAGCCAAGTTTTCGGGGCGGGAATGAACACTGAAGCTTTCTTT. Translated: CASSQVFGAGMNTEAFF.

The J gene is TRBJ2-1, the V gene TRBV4-1; 8 nucleotides align to TRBD1. The CDR3 is 17 amino acids. From germline, CDR1 is MGHRA and CDR2 YSYEKL. J lost 7 bases, V lost 0 bases, and 11 bases had no gene match. CDR3: CASSQDSKPGGLNEQFF. The DNA for the CDR3 is TGCGCCAGCAGCCAAGATAGTAAGCCAGGGGGCCTAAATGAGCAGTTCTTC.

This clonotype was counted between two and nine times. The chain carries TRBV5-1 and TRBJ2-5, with D possibly being TRBD1 or TRBD2 (6 bases each). Germline V gene data show CDR1 as SGHRS and CDR2 as YFSETQ. V was shortened by 4 bases and J by 3 bases, with 16 bases between the two germline ends. The CDR3 length is 15 residues. The CDR3 sequence is CASSGGPREEETQYF. The CDR3 region has the DNA TGCGCCAGCAGCGGGGGGCCCAGGGAAGAAGAGACCCAGTACTTC.